This record concerns one T cell receptor beta chain sequence. What it binds is not known. The junction differs from germline at one of its ends, possibly a read error. Study conclusions and caveats: The larger cohort examined one V-J beta rearrangement, not whole repertoires. Tumor memory CD4+ T cell TCR gene usage was found to cluster with blood and lymph node memory CD4+ cells and with lymph node naive CD4+ cells.

Naive CD4+ T cells were purified with Tregs depleted by CD25. After constant-region reverse-primer amplification, full-length variable regions underwent semi-nested PCR with Nested Universal Primer A. In TCRdb, the 5' RACE reads were re-called with MiXCR into one record per CDR3 protein. The sample lists around 29,000 distinct CDR3 sequences, approximately 30% occurring once. The source is a female donor with breast cancer. Source material: naive CD4+ T cells sorted from a lymph node. The subset is: naive CD4+ T cells, CD4+CD45RA+CD25-.

The CDR3 reads CASSPSAGNTETFF. The CDR3 DNA follows: TGTGCCAGCAGCCCCTCCGCGGGGAACACTGAAACTTTCTTT. This chain joins TRBV7-9 and TRBJ1-1; D gene ambiguous. Germline CDR1 reads SEHNR; CDR2 reads FQNEAQ (reference sequence). The CDR3 sequence is 14 residues long. The full variable domain, rest sourced from reference TRBV7-9 and TRBJ1-1, is DTGVSQNPRHKITKRGQNVTFRCDPISEHNRLYWYRQTLGQGPEFLTYFQNEAQLEKSRLLSDRFSAERPKGSFSTLEIQRTEQGDSAMYLCASSPSAGNTETFFGQGTRLTVV.